This T cell receptor (beta chain) is from a study of blood T cell repertoires in COVID-19. Recovered status in Cohort 3 required two negative PCRs, clearance, or symptom resolution. Clones were read by immunoSEQ multiplex PCR, and TCRdb kept only the in-frame ones, dropping some. Seen here are 150,000 to 200,000 clones, 87% observed once, and the top ten hold around 7%. This CDR3 comprises 15 residues. Germline values: CDR1 MNHNS, CDR2 SASEGT. Trimming at V came to 3 bases and at J to 4 bases, leaving 3 bases not matched to a gene. The chain carries TRBV6-1 and TRBJ2-2, with 9 bases aligning to TRBD2. The TCR sequence derives from a woman aged 45-59 years who had recovered from COVID-19. Material: PBMCs or T cells enriched from blood (not recorded which). The CDR3 spells CASSEGAGGTGELFF. CDR3 coding DNA: TGTGCCAGCAGTGAGGGAGCGGGAGGCACCGGGGAGCTGTTTTTT.